This T cell receptor beta chain was obtained from a study of OX40 agonist ivuxolimab in advanced cancers. About the study: Patients were 82.7% male with ages about 20 to 79, mean roughly 55. Study-wide results and caveats: Mean expanded clone counts were higher in CD8+ than CD4+ T cells. No determination was made of the antigen specificity of the expanded peripheral T cells.

About this clone: Its antigen is undetermined.

This CDR3 comprises 13 residues. V was clipped by 4 bases and J by 2 bases, with 10 bases between them. CDR1 is SGHDT and CDR2 is YYEEEE in the germline V gene. Repertoires were generated with immunoSEQ multiplex PCR, while TCRdb's copy carries only in-frame clones and drops some. The profile covers some 25,000 clones, with over 80% appearing a single time and 26% taken by the ten largest. The rearrangement uses TRBV5-6 and TRBJ2-7, with a weak D call TRBD2 (5 bases). This TCR came from an adult with an advanced solid tumor such as melanoma, head and neck, liver or kidney cancer. Sequenced here: CD4+ or CD8+ T cells sorted from blood, sampled in a trial of the OX40 agonist ivuxolimab. CDR3 region: CASSPGVTYEQYF. The CDR3 region has the DNA TGTGCCAGCAGCCCCGGGGTTACCTACGAGCAGTACTTC.